This T cell receptor (beta chain) was sequenced in a study of yellow fever vaccine responses in identical twins. Study observations and caveats: As reported, the vaccine T cell response of twins seemed partly convergent and partly personalized.

CDR1 SGHAT and CDR2 FQDESV come from the germline V gene (reference sequence). The V and J ends lost 5 bases and 4 bases, in that order; junction bases with no gene match: 10. The CDR3 contains 16 residues. TCRdb redid the calling of the RT-PCR reads with MiXCR, one entry per CDR3 protein. The sample lists some 3,300 distinct CDR3 sequences; more than 70% were seen once. On this clonotype: Its antigen is as yet unknown.

Material: T cells from blood (PBMCs), unsorted or a sorted subset (not recorded which), obtained before or after yellow fever vaccination (not recorded which). The chain joins TRBV11-1 to TRBJ2-3, with TRBD2 identical over 9 bases. This TCR was recovered from a woman younger than 30 who received the yellow fever vaccine. CDR3 DNA: TGTGCCAGCAGCCAGGGACTAGCCCAGACGGCAGATACGCAGTATTTT. Protein product: CASSQGLAQTADTQYF.